Described below is a single T cell receptor (beta chain) sequence and its context. Its target is unknown. Template was genomic DNA; TCR beta CDR3 amplified in two multiplex PCR rounds. The first PCR round targeted every TRBV and TRBJ gene with specific primers. TCRdb ran MiXCR on the multiplex PCR reads and lists one entry per CDR3 protein. The sample lists about 22,000 distinct CDR3 sequences; under 45% were seen once. The germline gives CDR1 GTSNPN, CDR2 SVGIG (reference sequence). V trimming: 0 bases; J trimming: 4 bases; junction bases outside the gene matches: 7. The CDR3 is 16 amino acids. Every member of the patient group was node-negative on CT and PET/CT (none had prior chemotherapy, radiotherapy or other malignancies). The data originate from a study of prognosis after radiotherapy for stage I lung cancer. Study-wide results and caveats: Patients who had metastases reportedly showed TRBV and TRBJ gene usage that varied from that of patients who did not.

The sequence derives from a donor over 45 with non-small cell lung cancer. Material: PBMCs, obtained before or after stereotactic body radiation therapy (not recorded which). This rearrangement joins TRBV30 to TRBJ2-2, with 8 bases lining up with TRBD2. The CDR3 DNA reads TGTGCCTGGAGTGTACGGGGGGGAGGGGGCACCGGGGAGCTGTTTTTT. Residues: CAWSVRGGGGTGELFF.